The T cell receptor beta chain under discussion was sequenced for a study of cytomegalovirus exposure and HLA in healthy donors. On the study more broadly: A later analysis reported the same platform for the roughly 110 validation repertoires and the approximately 700 first-cohort repertoires.

Whole-study results and caveats: Later, an analysis found that TCR clusters from the first cohort tended to co-occur in the 95 to 150 validation repertoires.

As regards this clone: Its antigen is not known.

The table came from immunoSEQ multiplex PCR; TCRdb's copy has only in-frame clones and leaves some out. The sample includes around 140,000 clones, 87% of them seen just once. While the first cohort had fewer than 850 subjects, the donors belonged to the separate validation cohort of about 120 subjects. V shed 1 base and J 6 bases; nucleotides not matched to a gene: 7. CDR1 MDHEN and CDR2 SYDVKM come from the germline V gene. The CDR3 extends over 15 amino acids. The TCR comes from a man between 18 and 35 years old in good health and CMV-seropositive. V gene TRBV28 combines with J gene TRBJ2-7; 9 bases fit TRBD2. Input material: PBMCs. The CDR3 region has the DNA TGTGCCAGCAGTTTATTATTAGGGACTAGCACCGAGCAGTACTTC. Protein sequence: CASSLLLGTSTEQYF.